These T cell receptor beta chains were read from a single sample in a study of post-analysis software for immune sequencing data. TCRdb reprocessed the PCR reads via MiXCR and lists one record per CDR3 protein. The table includes roughly 670,000 distinct CDR3 sequences, approximately 59% detected once. What was sequenced was blood. These TCRs come from a girl aged 2 to 9 with multiple sclerosis. The CDR3 runs from the conserved cysteine through the conserved F or W. The D gene is left open where the match is weak. Some rows have no size entry. The others give once, few or many, or a class for an expanded clone.

TRBJ2-7 . TRBD1 TRBV6-1 TGTGCCAGCAGCGGTCGGACAGGGGTAAACGAGCAGTACTTC CASSGRTGVNEQYF
TRBJ2-3 . . TRBV29-1 TGCAGCGTTGCGGGCAGGCAATTAGATACGCAGTATTTT CSVAGRQLDTQYF
TRBJ2-6 . . TRBV29-1 TGCAGCGTTGAAGAACAGGGTTTGGTTGGGGCCAACGTCCTGACTTTC CSVEEQGLVGANVLTF
TRBJ2-1 . TRBD1 TRBV7-2 TGTGCCAGCAGCGGACAGGTCACCTACAATGAGCAGTTCTTC CASSGQVTYNEQFF
TRBJ1-2 . . TRBV5-5 TGTGCCAGCAGCTTGGCCCCGGGGTCGGACTATGGCTACACCTTC CASSLAPGSDYGYTF
TRBJ2-3 few . TRBV4-3 TGCGCCAGCAGCCAAGAATGGTCGGCGGGGATCAGCGCAGATACGCAGTATTTT CASSQEWSAGISADTQYF
TRBJ2-1 . . TRBV12-3/TRBV12-4 TGTGCCAGTAGTTTATCGCGGTATTCTAAGCAGTTCTTC CASSLSRYSKQFF
TRBJ2-7 . . TRBV20-1 TGCAGTGCTAGAGATCAGGGCTACGAGCAGTACTTC CSARDQGYEQYF
TRBJ2-1 . TRBD2 TRBV4-1 TGCGCCAGCAGCCAAGCTTATGGCGGGAGCTCCTGCAATGAGCAGTTCTTC CASSQAYGGSSCNEQFF
TRBJ2-2 . . TRBV20-1 TGCAGTGCCCGGGACTTTACCGGGGAGCTGTTTTTT CSARDFTGELFF
TRBJ1-5 few . TRBV7-9 TGTGCCAGCAGAGAGGGGGATCAGCCCCAGCATTTT CASREGDQPQHF
TRBJ2-3 . . TRBV7-3 TGTGCCGGTCCCCTCCTCCGGGCTAGTTTCCATACGCAGTATTTT CAGPLLRASFHTQYF
TRBJ2-1 once TRBD2 TRBV24-1 TGTGCCACCAGCAGACTAGCGGGGTATAGTGAGCAGTTCTTC CATSRLAGYSEQFF
TRBJ2-1 . TRBD2 TRBV12-3/TRBV12-4 TGTGCCAGCAGTTTATCCCCATTAGCGGGAGAGCAGTTCTTC CASSLSPLAGEQFF
TRBJ1-1 . . TRBV12-3/TRBV12-4 TGTGCCAGCAGTCCGCCTTCCCTTTGGGTTGAAGCTTTCTTT CASSPPSLWVEAFF
TRBJ2-1 few . TRBV6-5 TGTGCCAGCAGTGGGGCTAATGAGCAGTTCTTC CASSGANEQFF
TRBJ2-3 few . TRBV12-3/TRBV12-4 TGTGCCAGCAGTTTCGTCCAGCAGACAGATACGCAGTATTTT CASSFVQQTDTQYF
TRBJ2-5 . . TRBV29-1 TGCAGCGTTGAAGTTGGGACGGGTGAGACCCAGTACTTC CSVEVGTGETQYF
TRBJ2-2 . . TRBV5-1 TGCGCCAGCAGCACCCTAGGGACGCAGAACACCGGGGAGCTGTTTTTT CASSTLGTQNTGELFF
TRBJ2-7 . TRBD1 TRBV18 TGTGCCAGCTCACCTGACAGGGCGCACGAGCAGTACTTC CASSPDRAHEQYF
TRBJ2-5 . TRBD2 TRBV20-1 TGCAGTGCTAGAGATTGGGGGGCGGGGGGCTCCCAAGAGACCCAGTACTTC CSARDWGAGGSQETQYF
TRBJ2-3 . . TRBV30 TGTGCCTGGAGTGTACGGAGAGGGGTCACAGATACGCAGTATTTT CAWSVRRGVTDTQYF
TRBJ2-1 . . TRBV10-3 TGTGCCATCAGCCCGGGATACAATGAGCAGTTCTTC CAISPGYNEQFF
TRBJ2-7 once TRBD2 TRBV11-2 TGTGCCAGCAGACATTGGAGGGGTCTAGCGGGAGGAAAGAGCTCCTACGAGCAGTACTTC CASRHWRGLAGGKSSYEQYF
TRBJ1-6 once . TRBV11-2 TGTGCCAGCAGCTTAACCCGGACAGCGGGTAGCTCCTATAATTCACCCCTCCACTTT CASSLTRTAGSSYNSPLHF
TRBJ1-2 few TRBD1 TRBV27 TGTGCCAGCAGTTTATCTGGCCGGGACAGAGAGTATGGCTACACCTTC CASSLSGRDREYGYTF
TRBJ2-3 . TRBD1 TRBV29-1 TGCAGCGTTACGTTACCCACCGGGACAGGCGGCCGAGCAGATACGCAGTATTTT CSVTLPTGTGGRADTQYF
TRBJ2-2 . . TRBV12-3/TRBV12-4 TGTGCCAGCAGTTTTGTCGACAGAGACACCGGGGAGCTGTTTTTT CASSFVDRDTGELFF
TRBJ1-1 . . TRBV4-3 TGCGCCAGCAGCCAAGATGGGAGGGACACTGAAGCTTTCTTT CASSQDGRDTEAFF
TRBJ1-1 . . TRBV5-1 TGCGCCAGCAGCTTGGAGGACAGACCCTACACTGAAGCTTTCTTT CASSLEDRPYTEAFF
TRBJ2-3 . . TRBV29-1 TGCAGCGTTCGGGGCTTTAGCACAGATACGCAGTATTTT CSVRGFSTDTQYF
TRBJ2-7 . . TRBV4-1 TGCGCCAGCAGCCAAGTGGTAGCCACGAGCTCCTACGAGCAGTACTTC CASSQVVATSSYEQYF
TRBJ2-6 . TRBD1 TRBV5-1 TGCGCCAGCAGCTTGGCAGGGGGCGCAATTGCTGGGGCCAACGTCCTGACTTTC CASSLAGGAIAGANVLTF
TRBJ2-1 . TRBD2 TRBV7-9 TGTGCCAGCAGCTCCACTCAAGCGGGAGTCTCCTACAATGAGCAGTTCTTC CASSSTQAGVSYNEQFF
TRBJ2-4 . . TRBV27 TGTGCCAGCAGTTTATCAGGGATCAAAAACATTCAGTACTTC CASSLSGIKNIQYF
TRBJ1-6 once TRBD1 TRBV6-5 TGTGCCAGCAGATCACCCGGGACAGGGGCGTACTCACCCCTCCACTTT CASRSPGTGAYSPLHF
TRBJ2-1 . . TRBV5-1 TGCGCCAGCAGCTTTGAGGGACGATACAATGAGCAGTTCTTC CASSFEGRYNEQFF
TRBJ1-2 . . TRBV12-3/TRBV12-4 TGTGCCAGCAGTTTAGCTGTTAACTATGGCTACACCTTC CASSLAVNYGYTF
TRBJ2-1 . . TRBV12-3/TRBV12-4 TGTGCCAGCAGTTTTCTAAGGGCCAGCGATGAGCAGTTCTTC CASSFLRASDEQFF
TRBJ2-7 . . TRBV20-1 TGCAGTGCGGGAAAGCGCGTCGGCGGAGACGAGCAGTACTTC CSAGKRVGGDEQYF
TRBJ1-2 few . TRBV29-1 TGCAGCTCACTACAGGGTCAAGGCTACACCTTC CSSLQGQGYTF
TRBJ1-1 . . TRBV3-1 TGTGCCAGCAGCTCACAGGGCATGGACACTGAAGCTTTCTTT CASSSQGMDTEAFF
TRBJ2-7 few . TRBV7-2 TGTGCCAGCAGCCCCCCCGGGGGAAACGAGCAGTACTTC CASSPPGGNEQYF
TRBJ2-1 . . TRBV7-9 TGTGCCAGCAGTCCATTCACAGTAACCTACAATGAGCAGTTCTTC CASSPFTVTYNEQFF
TRBJ2-3 . . TRBV21-1 TGTGCCAGTAGCAGTTCCTTCACTAGCGGGGATATGGGCACAGATACGCAGTATTTT CASSSSFTSGDMGTDTQYF
TRBJ1-2 . . TRBV29-1 TGCAGCGCCTTTTCCAAGGGGGATGGCTACACCTTC CSAFSKGDGYTF
TRBJ2-1 . TRBD2 TRBV18 TGTGCCAGCTCACCACCGGGACTAGCGGGAGACAATGAGCAGTTCTTC CASSPPGLAGDNEQFF
TRBJ2-1 . . TRBV14 TGTGCCAGCAGCCAAGAATGGGGGGAGCAGTTCTTC CASSQEWGEQFF
TRBJ2-1 . . TRBV29-1 TGCAGCGTTGAAGCAGGCCCGCGGGATGAGCAGTTCTTC CSVEAGPRDEQFF
TRBJ2-5 few . TRBV5-1 TGCGCCAGCAGCTCCTTGACGGGGGGCGAAGAGACCCAGTACTTC CASSSLTGGEETQYF
TRBJ2-1 . TRBD1 TRBV7-3 TGTGCCAGCAGCCCGACAGACAGGGGGTTTGAGTTCTTC CASSPTDRGFEFF
TRBJ2-7 . TRBD1 TRBV4-2 TGTGCCAGCAGCCAAGAAGACAGGGGGACCTACGAGCAGTACTTC CASSQEDRGTYEQYF
TRBJ2-2 . . TRBV6-5 TGTGCCAGCAGGCCTCAGGGGCGCAACACCGGGGAGCTGTTTTTT CASRPQGRNTGELFF
TRBJ1-2 . . TRBV27 TGTGCCAGCAGTGCTACCCCAGCTAACTATGGCTACACCTTC CASSATPANYGYTF
TRBJ2-5 few TRBD2 TRBV12-3/TRBV12-4 TGTGCCAGCAGTTGGACTAGCGGGGGGACGTACCAAGAGACCCAGTACTTC CASSWTSGGTYQETQYF